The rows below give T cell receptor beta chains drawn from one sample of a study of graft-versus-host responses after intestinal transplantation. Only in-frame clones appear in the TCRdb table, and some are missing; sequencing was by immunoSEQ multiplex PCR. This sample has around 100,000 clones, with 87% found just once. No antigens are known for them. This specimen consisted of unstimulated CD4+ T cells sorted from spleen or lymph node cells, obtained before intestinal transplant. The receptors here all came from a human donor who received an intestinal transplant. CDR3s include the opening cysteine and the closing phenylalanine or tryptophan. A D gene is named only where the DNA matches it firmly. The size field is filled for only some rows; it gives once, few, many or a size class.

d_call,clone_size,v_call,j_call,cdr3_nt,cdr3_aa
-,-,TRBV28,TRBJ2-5,TGTGCCAGCAGACGGACAGCCCGAGAGACCCAGTACTTC,CASRRTARETQYF
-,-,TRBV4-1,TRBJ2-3,TGCGCCAGCAGCCAAGCGTGGGGCTCAGATACGCAGTATTTT,CASSQAWGSDTQYF
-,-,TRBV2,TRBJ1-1,TGTGCCAGCAGGAGGTATGTGGACACTGAAGCTTTCTTT,CASRRYVDTEAFF
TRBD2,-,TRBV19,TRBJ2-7,TGTGCCAGTAGTAGGGGAGGGCTAGCGGTGACCTACGAGCAGTACTTC,CASSRGGLAVTYEQYF
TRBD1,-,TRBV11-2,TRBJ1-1,TGTGCCAGCAGCCCCACAGGGGTGGAAAGGACTGAAGCTTTCTTT,CASSPTGVERTEAFF
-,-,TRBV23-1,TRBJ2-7,TGCGCCAGCCCCAGGGGCCCTATATGGTACGAGCAGTACTTC,CASPRGPIWYEQYF
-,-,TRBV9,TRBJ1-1,TGTGCCAGCAGCGCCACAGGGAGATCTGAAGCTTTCTTT,CASSATGRSEAFF
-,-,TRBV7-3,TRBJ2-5,TGTGCCAGCAGCTTAAGCCAGAAAGAGACCCAGTACTTC,CASSLSQKETQYF
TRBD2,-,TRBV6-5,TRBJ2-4,TGTGCCAGCAGGGATCCCGGGACTAGTCAGTACTTC,CASRDPGTSQYF
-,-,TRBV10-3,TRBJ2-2,TGTGCCATCAGCGCCGAACCTAAAGAAGCCGGGGAGCTGTTTTTT,CAISAEPKEAGELFF
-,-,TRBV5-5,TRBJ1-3,TGTGCCAGCAGCTTGTTAACTGGAAACACCATATATTTT,CASSLLTGNTIYF
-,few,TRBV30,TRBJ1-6,TGTGCCTGGAGTCCAGGGCATAATTCACCCCTCCACTTT,CAWSPGHNSPLHF
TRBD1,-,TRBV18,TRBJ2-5,TGTGCCAGCTCACTGACAGGGGTCGGGTTGGAGACCCAGTACTTC,CASSLTGVGLETQYF
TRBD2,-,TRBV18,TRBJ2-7,TGTGCCAGCTCAGCGACTAGCGGGGCGACCTACGAGCAGTACTTC,CASSATSGATYEQYF
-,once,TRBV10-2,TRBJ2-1,TGCGCCAGCAACCCGGACAGCTACAATGAGCAGTTCTTC,CASNPDSYNEQFF
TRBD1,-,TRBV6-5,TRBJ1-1,TGTGCCAGCAGTTACCGGACAGGGCACACTGAAGCTTTCTTT,CASSYRTGHTEAFF
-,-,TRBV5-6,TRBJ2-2,TGTGCCAGCAGCTCCCGGTCCGGCGGGGAGCTGTTTTTT,CASSSRSGGELFF
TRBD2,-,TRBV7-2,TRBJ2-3,TGTGCCAGCAGCCCCTGGACTAGCGGGGGTCGCACAGATACGCAGTATTTT,CASSPWTSGGRTDTQYF
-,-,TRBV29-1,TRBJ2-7,TGCAGCGTTGGGGACATTACCTACGAGCAGTACTTC,CSVGDITYEQYF
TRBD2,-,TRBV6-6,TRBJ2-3,TGTGCCAGCAGTTACTTCGGACTAGCGAGCACAGATACGCAGTATTTT,CASSYFGLASTDTQYF
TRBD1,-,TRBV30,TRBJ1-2,TGTGCCTGGAGTCCGAGGGACAGACGGTATGGCTACACCTTC,CAWSPRDRRYGYTF
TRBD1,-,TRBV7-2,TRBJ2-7,TGTGCCAGCAGCTTAGCCTCGGGACAGGGCCTCTCCGAGCAGTACTTC,CASSLASGQGLSEQYF
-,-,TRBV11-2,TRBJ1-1,TGTGCCAGCAGCTGGGACGGGAGGAGGGCTGAAGCTTTCTTT,CASSWDGRRAEAFF
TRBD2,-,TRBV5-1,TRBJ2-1,TGCGCCAGCAGCATAAGCGGGAGCGACAATGAGCAGTTCTTC,CASSISGSDNEQFF
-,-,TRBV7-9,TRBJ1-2,TGTGCCAGCAGCTTACGGACAGACAACTATGGCTACACCTTC,CASSLRTDNYGYTF
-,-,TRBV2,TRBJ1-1,TGTGCCAGCGAACATACGGCCAAGAACACTGAAGCTTTCTTT,CASEHTAKNTEAFF
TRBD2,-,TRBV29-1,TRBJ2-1,TGCAGCTATAGCGGGAGAGGATCCTACAATGAGCAGTTCTTC,CSYSGRGSYNEQFF
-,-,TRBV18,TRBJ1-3,TGTGCCAGCTCACCACAGGGTTCTGGAAACACCATATATTTT,CASSPQGSGNTIYF
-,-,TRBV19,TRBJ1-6,TGTGCCAGTAGACCGGGACACAGCTCCTATAATTCACCCCTCCACTTT,CASRPGHSSYNSPLHF
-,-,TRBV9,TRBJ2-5,TGTGCCAGCAGCGTAGTGGACCGAGGGACCCAGTACTTC,CASSVVDRGTQYF
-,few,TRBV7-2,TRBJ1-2,TGTGCCAGCAGCTTAGCTAACTATGGCTACACCTTC,CASSLANYGYTF
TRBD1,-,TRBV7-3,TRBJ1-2,TGTGCCAGCAGCTCGGGACAGGACTATGGCTACACCTTC,CASSSGQDYGYTF
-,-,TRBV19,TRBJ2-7,TGTGCCAGTAGTTACACGTCGGACAGATATTACGAGCAGTACTTC,CASSYTSDRYYEQYF
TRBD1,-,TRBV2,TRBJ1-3,TGTGCCAGCGTCCGGGACAGCAGTGGAAACACCATATATTTT,CASVRDSSGNTIYF
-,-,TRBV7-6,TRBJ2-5,TGTGCCAGCAGCTTTGCTATGGACGAGACCCAGTACTTC,CASSFAMDETQYF
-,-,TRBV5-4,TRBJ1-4,TGTGCCAGCAGCTCGTGGGCCGCCAATGAAAAACTGTTTTTT,CASSSWAANEKLFF
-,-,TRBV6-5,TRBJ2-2,TGTGCCAGCAGTTACTCCAGGGACACCGGGGAGCTGTTTTTT,CASSYSRDTGELFF
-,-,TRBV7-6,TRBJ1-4,TGTGCCAGCAGCGGCAGCCGCGGTAGGAGTGAAAAACTGTTTTTT,CASSGSRGRSEKLFF
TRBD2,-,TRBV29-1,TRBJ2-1,TGCAGCGTTGGGAAACCGGGACTAGTAAATGAGCAGTTCTTC,CSVGKPGLVNEQFF
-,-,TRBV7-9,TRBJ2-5,TGTGCCAGCAGCCGTACTAGTGACCAAGAGACCCAGTACTTC,CASSRTSDQETQYF
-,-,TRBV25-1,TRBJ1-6,TGTGCCAGCAGTGAATATAATCGGCAGAATTCACCCCTCCACTTT,CASSEYNRQNSPLHF
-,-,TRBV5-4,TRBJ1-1,TGTACCAGCAGCATGAAGGTGAACACTGAAGCTTTCTTT,CTSSMKVNTEAFF
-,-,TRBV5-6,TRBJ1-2,TGTGCCAGCAGCTTTTCCAGGGGTCATGGCTACACCTTC,CASSFSRGHGYTF
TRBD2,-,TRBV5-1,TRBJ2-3,TGCGCCAGCAGCTTGGCCAGCGGGGGGGCTCGCACAGATACGCAGTATTTT,CASSLASGGARTDTQYF
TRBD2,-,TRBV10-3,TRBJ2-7,TGTGCCATCAGTAAAGGGACTAGAGGCTCCTACGAGCAGTACTTC,CAISKGTRGSYEQYF
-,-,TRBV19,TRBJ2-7,TGTGCCAGTAGTAATCCGGGACTTACCTACGAGCAGTACTTC,CASSNPGLTYEQYF
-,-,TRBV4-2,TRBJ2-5,TGTGCCAGCAGCCCGCTGGGTGGGGACGAGACCCAGTACTTC,CASSPLGGDETQYF
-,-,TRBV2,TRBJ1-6,TGTGCCAGCAGGACTAGGACAGATAATTCACCCCTCCACTTT,CASRTRTDNSPLHF
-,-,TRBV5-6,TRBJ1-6,TGTGCCAGCAGCTTGGTTGCAGGGAAGAATTCACCCCTCCACTTT,CASSLVAGKNSPLHF
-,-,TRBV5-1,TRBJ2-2,TGCGCCAGCAGCCAACAGGGATTGAACACCGGGGAGCTGTTTTTT,CASSQQGLNTGELFF
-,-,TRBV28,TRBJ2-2,TGTGCCAGCAGTTTGGGGGGAAAAACCGGGGAGCTGTTTTTT,CASSLGGKTGELFF
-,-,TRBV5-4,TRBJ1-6,TGTGCCAGCAGCTTGGTCGGGGTGGGAAATTCACCCCTCCACTTT,CASSLVGVGNSPLHF
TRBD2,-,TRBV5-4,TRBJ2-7,TGTGCCAGCAGCTTGAAACTAGCGGGAACCTACGAGCAGTACTTC,CASSLKLAGTYEQYF
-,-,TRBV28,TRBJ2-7,TGTGCCAGCAGTGCCCCTGGTCAGAATTACGAGCAGTACTTC,CASSAPGQNYEQYF
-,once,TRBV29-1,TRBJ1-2,TGCAGCGTTGTGCAGGGAGCGAACTATGGCTACACCTTC,CSVVQGANYGYTF
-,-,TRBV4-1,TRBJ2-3,TGCGCCAGCAGCCAAGAAGGGACACCAAGCACAGATACGCAGTATTTT,CASSQEGTPSTDTQYF
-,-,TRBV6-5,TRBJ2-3,TGTGCCAGCAGGTCGCCGGGACGGCGCACAGATACGCAGTATTTT,CASRSPGRRTDTQYF